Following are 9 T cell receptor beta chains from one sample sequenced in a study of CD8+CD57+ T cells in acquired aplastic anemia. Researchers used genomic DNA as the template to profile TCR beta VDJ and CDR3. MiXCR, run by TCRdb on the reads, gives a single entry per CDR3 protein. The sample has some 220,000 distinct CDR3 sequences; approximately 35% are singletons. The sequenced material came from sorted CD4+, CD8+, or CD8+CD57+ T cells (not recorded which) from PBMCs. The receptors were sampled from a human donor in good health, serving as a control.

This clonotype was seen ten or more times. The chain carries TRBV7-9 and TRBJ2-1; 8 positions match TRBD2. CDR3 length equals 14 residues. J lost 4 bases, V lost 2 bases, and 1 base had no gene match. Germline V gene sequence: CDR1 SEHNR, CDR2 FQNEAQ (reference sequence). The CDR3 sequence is CASSLLAGYNEQFF. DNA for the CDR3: TGTGCCAGCAGCTTACTAGCGGGTTACAATGAGCAGTTCTTC.

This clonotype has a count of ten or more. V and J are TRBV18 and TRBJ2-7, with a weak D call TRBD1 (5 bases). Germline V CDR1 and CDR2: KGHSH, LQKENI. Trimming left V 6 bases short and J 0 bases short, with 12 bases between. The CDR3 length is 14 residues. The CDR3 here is CASSRDSLSYEQYF. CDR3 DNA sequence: TGTGCCAGCTCCCGCGACAGCCTCTCCTACGAGCAGTACTTC.

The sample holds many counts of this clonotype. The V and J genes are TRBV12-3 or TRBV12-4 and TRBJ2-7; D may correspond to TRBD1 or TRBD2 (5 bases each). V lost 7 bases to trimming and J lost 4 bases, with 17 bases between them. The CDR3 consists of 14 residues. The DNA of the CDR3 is TGTGCCAGCAAGAGCACCGGGACCTCGTACGAGCAGTACTTC. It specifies CASKSTGTSYEQYF.

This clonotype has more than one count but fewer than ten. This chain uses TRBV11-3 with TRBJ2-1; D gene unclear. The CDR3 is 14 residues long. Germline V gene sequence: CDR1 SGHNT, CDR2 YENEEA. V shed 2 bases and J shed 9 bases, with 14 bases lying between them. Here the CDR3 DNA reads TGTGCCAGCAGCTTATACGTCGGTGGAAGTGAGCAGTTCTTC. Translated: CASSLYVGGSEQFF.

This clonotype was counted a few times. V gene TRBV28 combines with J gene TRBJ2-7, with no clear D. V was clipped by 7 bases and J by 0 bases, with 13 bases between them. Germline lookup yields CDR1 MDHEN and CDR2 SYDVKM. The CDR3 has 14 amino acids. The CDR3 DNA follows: TGTGCCAGCAACCCCACTCCTAGCTCCTACGAGCAGTACTTC. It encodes CASNPTPSSYEQYF.

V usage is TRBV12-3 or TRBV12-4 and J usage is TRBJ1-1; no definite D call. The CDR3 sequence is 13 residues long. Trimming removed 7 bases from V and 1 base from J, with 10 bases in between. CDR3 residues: CASKIRQNTEAFF. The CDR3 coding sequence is TGTGCCAGCAAGATTCGGCAGAACACTGAAGCTTTCTTT.

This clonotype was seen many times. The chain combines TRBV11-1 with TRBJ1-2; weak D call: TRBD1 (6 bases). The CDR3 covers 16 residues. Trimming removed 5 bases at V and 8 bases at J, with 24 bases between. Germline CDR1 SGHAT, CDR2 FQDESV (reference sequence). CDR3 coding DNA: TGTGCCAGCAGCCCACCTATCGGGGGGGCCGGGAGCGGCTACACCTTC. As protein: CASSPPIGGAGSGYTF.

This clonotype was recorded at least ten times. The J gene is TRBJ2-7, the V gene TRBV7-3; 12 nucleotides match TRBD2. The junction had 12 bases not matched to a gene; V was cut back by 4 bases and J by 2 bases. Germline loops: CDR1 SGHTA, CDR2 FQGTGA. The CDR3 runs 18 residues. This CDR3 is CASSSVRTSGGHAYEQYF. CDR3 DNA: TGTGCCAGCAGCTCTGTTCGCACTAGCGGGGGGCATGCCTACGAGCAGTACTTC.

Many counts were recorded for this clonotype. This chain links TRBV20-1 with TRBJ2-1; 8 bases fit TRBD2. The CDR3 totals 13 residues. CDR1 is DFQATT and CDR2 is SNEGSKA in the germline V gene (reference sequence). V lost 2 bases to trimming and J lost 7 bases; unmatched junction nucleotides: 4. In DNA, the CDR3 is TGCAGTGCTAGACCTAGCGGGCGGAATGAGCAGTTCTTC. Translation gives CSARPSGRNEQFF.